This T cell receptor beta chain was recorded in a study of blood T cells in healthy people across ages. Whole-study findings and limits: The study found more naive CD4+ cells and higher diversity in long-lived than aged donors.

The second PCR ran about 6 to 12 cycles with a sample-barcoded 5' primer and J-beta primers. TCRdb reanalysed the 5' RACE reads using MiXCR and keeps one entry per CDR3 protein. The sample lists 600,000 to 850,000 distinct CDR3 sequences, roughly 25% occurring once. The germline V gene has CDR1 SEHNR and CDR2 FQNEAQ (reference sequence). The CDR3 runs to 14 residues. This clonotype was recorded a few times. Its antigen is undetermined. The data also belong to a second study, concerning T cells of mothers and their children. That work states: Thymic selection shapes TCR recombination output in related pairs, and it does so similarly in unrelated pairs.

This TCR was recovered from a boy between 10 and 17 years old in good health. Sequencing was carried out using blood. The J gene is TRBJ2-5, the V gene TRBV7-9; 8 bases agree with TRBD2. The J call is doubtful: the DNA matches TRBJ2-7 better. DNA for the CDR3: TGTGCCAGCACCATAGGGCGGGGGGCCTACGAGCAGTACTTC. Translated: CASTIGRGAYEQYF.